The 21 T cell receptor beta chains below were found in one sample sequenced in a study of response to subunit inactivated influenza vaccine. TCRdb re-called the RT-PCR reads with MiXCR, one entry per CDR3 protein. The table shows roughly 520,000 distinct CDR3 sequences, with 25% occurring only once. The sample in question was CD4+ T cells sorted from PBMCs, obtained roughly 5 days after vaccination. These receptors all come from a man aged 50 to 59 who received an inactivated influenza vaccine.

Many counts were recorded for this clonotype. In DNA, the CDR3 is TGCAGTGCAAGGCTAGCGGGAGATTACGAGCAGTACTTC. It yields the protein CSARLAGDYEQYF. This chain connects TRBV20-1 to TRBJ2-7; TRBD2 matches at 10 bases. The CDR3 has 13 residues. V lost 6 bases and J lost 4; bases outside the gene matches: 6. Germline V gives CDR1 DFQATT, CDR2 SNEGSKA (reference sequence).

V and J are TRBV7-9 and TRBJ2-5, with D perhaps TRBD2 (5 bases). The CDR3 contains 15 residues. V gave up 1 base and J gave up 2 bases, with 11 bases separating them. The germline gives CDR1 SEHNR, CDR2 FQNEAQ (reference sequence). The CDR3 loop reads CASSLERTLQETQYF. The CDR3 DNA follows: TGTGCCAGCAGCTTAGAAAGGACTTTACAAGAGACCCAGTACTTC.

The rearrangement uses TRBV6-1 and TRBJ1-3; D is uncertain. Looked up from germline, CDR1 is MNHNS and CDR2 is SASEGT. The length of the CDR3 is 14 residues. The ends were cut back, 6 bases at V and 4 bases at J, with 13 bases in the middle. CDR3 in DNA: TGTGCCAGCAGAACCACCGAGGAGGGAAACACCATATATTTT. Encoded protein: CASRTTEEGNTIYF.

This clonotype was detected many times. V gene TRBV5-1 combines with J gene TRBJ1-2, with 9 bases lining up with TRBD1. CDR1 SGHRS and CDR2 YFSETQ come from the germline V gene. This CDR3 has 14 amino acids. The junction had 3 bases not matched to a gene; V was cut back by 4 bases and J by 2 bases. The CDR3 reads CASSPQGANYGYTF. In DNA form, the CDR3 reads TGCGCCAGCAGCCCACAGGGGGCCAACTATGGCTACACCTTC. Based on the CDR3 plus reference TRBV5-1 and TRBJ1-2, the full variable domain is KAGVTQTPRYLIKTRGQQVTLSCSPISGHRSVSWYQQTPGQGLQFLFEYFSETQRNKGNFPGRFSGRQFSNSRSEMNVSTLELGDSALYLCASSPQGANYGYTFGSGTRLTVV.

The chain couples TRBV9 to TRBJ2-5; D is ambiguous. V was clipped by 7 bases and J by 5 bases, with 15 bases between them. CDR3 size: 13 residues. The germline V gene has CDR1 SGDLS and CDR2 YYNGEE. The DNA for the CDR3 is TGTGCCAGCTCCCACCCTATGAGGGAGACCCAGTACTTC. It yields the protein CASSHPMRETQYF.

This clonotype was counted a single time. The chain is built from TRBV10-3 and TRBJ2-1; 15 bases are a match to TRBD2. The CDR3 covers 16 residues. CDR1 is ENHRY, CDR2 SYGVKD, per germline. The V segment lost 6 bases and the J segment 0 bases; nucleotides outside the gene matches: 0. CDR3 loop: CAIRGLAGGSYNEQFF. CDR3 bases: TGTGCCATCAGGGGACTAGCGGGAGGCTCCTACAATGAGCAGTTCTTC.

The V gene is TRBV11-2, the J gene TRBJ2-2, with 10 bases that match TRBD2. The germline V gene encodes CDR1 SGHAT and CDR2 FQNNGV. Trimming took 5 bases from V and 4 from J; bases not matched to a gene: 4. The length of the CDR3 is 15 residues. CDR3 DNA sequence: TGTGCCAGCAGCACGCGGACTAGCGGCACCGGGGAGCTGTTTTTT. Protein sequence: CASSTRTSGTGELFF.

This clonotype has only a few counts. The J gene is TRBJ2-7, the V gene TRBV28, with D perhaps matching TRBD1 (5 bases). Germline V CDR1 and CDR2: MDHEN, SYDVKM. V shed 6 bases and J shed 4 bases, with 10 bases lying between them. This CDR3 has 12 amino acids. The CDR3 loop reads CASRGRVYEQYF. CDR3 bases: TGTGCCAGCAGGGGCAGGGTTTACGAGCAGTACTTC. Filled out from reference TRBV28 and TRBJ2-7, the complete variable domain reads DVKVTQSSRYLVKRTGEKVFLECVQDMDHENMFWYRQDPGLGLRLIYFSYDVKMKEKGDIPEGYSVSREKKERFSLILESASTNQTSMYLCASRGRVYEQYFGPGTRLTVT.

This clonotype was found many times. The V and J genes are TRBV12-3 or TRBV12-4 and TRBJ2-2; D uncertain. The CDR3 length is 16 residues. Trimming stripped 5 bases from V and 2 bases from J, with 15 bases between. CDR3 nucleotide sequence: TGTGCCAGCAGTCCCTTCGTGGCACTCAACACCGGGGAGCTGTTTTTT. Translating gives CASSPFVALNTGELFF.

This clonotype was seen ten or more times. The chain couples TRBV5-1 to TRBJ2-7, with 9 nucleotides matching TRBD1. Unmatched junction bases numbered 5, after V lost 5 bases and J lost 2 bases. The CDR3 is 14 residues long. CDR1 and CDR2 from the germline V gene are SGHRS and YFSETQ. The chain's CDR3 is CASRTGTGTYEQYF. The CDR3 coding sequence is TGCGCCAGCAGGACCGGGACAGGGACCTACGAGCAGTACTTC.

The V and J genes are TRBV19 and TRBJ1-1, with a tentative D call TRBD1 (5 bases). This CDR3 is built from 14 residues. Germline CDR1 and CDR2: LNHDA and SQIVND (reference sequence). V was cut by 9 bases and J by 4 bases, with 18 bases left in between. The DNA of the CDR3 is TGTGCCAGCGGCCTTCGGGACGGTGCCACTGAAGCTTTCTTT. Translation: CASGLRDGATEAFF. The whole variable domain, remainder taken from reference TRBV19 and TRBJ1-1, is DGGITQSPKYLFRKEGQNVTLSCEQNLNHDAMYWYRQDPGQGLRLIYYSQIVNDFQKGDIAEGYSVSREKKESFPLTVTSAQKNPTAFYLCASGLRDGATEAFFGQGTRLTVV.

This clonotype was detected only a few times. This chain links TRBV7-7 with TRBJ2-2, with TRBD2 matching over 14 bases. Germline V CDR1 and CDR2: SSHAT, FNYEAQ (reference sequence). J gave up 6 bases and V 5 bases, and 8 bases lay outside the gene matches. This CDR3 spans 17 amino acids. The CDR3 loop reads CASSAGTSGSSAGELFF. CDR3 nucleotide sequence: TGTGCCAGCAGCGCCGGGACTAGCGGGAGTTCCGCCGGGGAGCTGTTTTTT.

The rearrangement uses TRBV29-1 and TRBJ2-7; TRBD1 matches at 9 bases. Germline assignment: CDR1 SQVTM and CDR2 ANQGSEA. V lost 1 base to trimming and J lost 6 bases; unmatched junction nucleotides: 7. This CDR3 region has 14 residues. The CDR3 DNA reads TGCAGCGTTGAAGGGACAGGGGTAAGGGGCGAGCAGTACTTC. This encodes CSVEGTGVRGEQYF.

This clonotype has more than one count but fewer than ten. V gene TRBV5-5 combines with J gene TRBJ2-5, with no clear D. The germline V gene has CDR1 SGHKS and CDR2 YYEKEE (reference sequence). The CDR3 has 13 amino acids. Trimming pared 2 bases from V and 2 bases from J, leaving 7 bases between. The CDR3 bases are TGTGCCAGCAGCTTTGGGCCTCAAGAGACCCAGTACTTC. This translates into CASSFGPQETQYF.

There are a few counts of this clonotype. The chain joins TRBV5-1 to TRBJ2-5; D is unclear. V was shortened by 7 bases and J by 5 bases, with 21 bases between the two germline ends. The germline CDR1 and CDR2 sequences are SGHRS and YFSETQ. The CDR3 is 15 amino acids. CDR3 DNA sequence: TGCGCCAGCTCCCCCGGAGCTACCCATTTCGAGACCCAGTACTTC. Translated, it gives CASSPGATHFETQYF.

This rearrangement joins TRBV12-3 or TRBV12-4 to TRBJ2-5; TRBD1 agrees at 11 bases. CDR3 size: 14 residues. The J segment lost 7 bases and the V segment lost 6 bases, leaving 7 bases of the junction unmatched. The DNA for the CDR3 is TGTGCCAGCAGCCTGTCGGGACAGGGGGGGACCCAGTACTTC. It yields the protein CASSLSGQGGTQYF.

This clonotype has ten or more counts. A junction boundary mismatches the germline segment, possibly from a read error. The chain is built from TRBV5-1 and TRBJ2-3; D is perhaps TRBD2 (6 bases). Per germline, CDR1 SGHRS and CDR2 YFSETQ. This CDR3 region has 13 residues. In DNA form, the CDR3 reads TGTGCCAGCAGCTTGGAGGGGACGGATACGCAGTATTTT. Its protein is CASSLEGTDTQYF. Drawing the rest from reference TRBV5-1 and TRBJ2-3, the complete variable domain is KAGVTQTPRYLIKTRGQQVTLSCSPISGHRSVSWYQQTPGQGLQFLFEYFSETQRNKGNFPGRFSGRQFSNSRSEMNVSTLELGDSALYLCASSLEGTDTQYFGPGTRLTVL.

The chain recombines TRBV28 with TRBJ2-7; 16 bases map to TRBD2. Germline CDR1 MDHEN, CDR2 SYDVKM. V shed 4 bases, J shed 7 bases, and the junction held 4 bases outside the gene matches. The CDR3 extends over 15 amino acids. The DNA of the CDR3 is TGTGCCAGCAGTTCCGGGACTAGCGGGGGGGGAGAGCAGTACTTC. Protein: CASSSGTSGGGEQYF.

This chain connects TRBV3-1 to TRBJ2-7; the D gene is possibly TRBD2 (5 bases). CDR1 and CDR2 (germline): LGHDT, YNNKEL (reference sequence). The CDR3 contains 14 residues. V gave up 4 bases and J gave up 3 bases, with 13 bases separating them. The DNA for the CDR3 is TGTGCCAGCAGCCTAGGAGAGGGTATCTACGAGCAGTACTTC. Residues: CASSLGEGIYEQYF.

This clonotype was observed a few times. This chain links TRBV11-2 with TRBJ2-1; TRBD1 agrees at 7 bases. Germline V gene sequence: CDR1 SGHAT, CDR2 FQNNGV. The CDR3 is made up of 15 amino acids. V trimming: 2 bases; J trimming: 4 bases; junction bases outside the gene matches: 5. The CDR3 loop is CASSLIRDSYNEQFF. DNA for the CDR3: TGTGCCAGCAGCTTAATCCGGGACAGTTACAATGAGCAGTTCTTC.

The J gene is TRBJ2-7, the V gene TRBV5-1; 7 bases map to TRBD1. V gave up 3 bases and J gave up 3 bases; unmatched junction bases: 6. The germline V gene has CDR1 SGHRS and CDR2 YFSETQ. The CDR3 spans 14 residues. The CDR3 loop is CASSSSGTVYEQYF. The CDR3 coding sequence is TGCGCCAGCAGCTCCTCCGGGACAGTCTACGAGCAGTACTTC.